Following are 11 T cell receptor beta chains from one sample sequenced in a study of early T cells in non-severe SARS-CoV-2 infection. One entry per CDR3 protein, called by TCRdb with MiXCR from the 5' RACE reads. Of 30,000 or so distinct CDR3 sequences in the sample, around 7% were seen once. The sequencing input was whole blood. The receptors originated from an adult who was a healthcare worker with PCR-confirmed SARS-CoV-2 infection or an uninfected control (not recorded which).

This CDR3 is CASSLTDKNGYTF. CDR3 nucleotide sequence: TGTGCCAGCAGTTTAACAGACAAGAATGGCTACACCTTC. The chain combines TRBV6-6 with TRBJ1-2; D gene uncertain. Trimming took 4 bases from V and 6 from J, leaving 12 bases between them. The CDR3 is 13 amino acids. Germline lookup yields CDR1 MNHNY and CDR2 SVGAGI (reference sequence).

This clonotype was recorded at least ten times. J is TRBJ2-3 and V is TRBV20-1; 15 bases match TRBD2. This CDR3 has 15 residues. With V trimmed by 3 bases and J by 6 bases, 4 bases remained unmatched. Germline CDR1 reads DFQATT; CDR2 reads SNEGSKA (reference sequence). The CDR3 DNA reads TGCAGTGCTAGCGGACTAGCGGGAGGGCGTGATACGCAGTATTTT. Its protein product is CSASGLAGGRDTQYF.

This clonotype was detected many times. The V and J genes are TRBV27 and TRBJ2-2; perhaps TRBD2 as D (5 bases). CDR1 is MNHEY and CDR2 is SMNVEV in the germline V gene (reference sequence). Trimming removed 1 base from V and 8 bases from J, with 17 bases in between. This CDR3 region has 16 residues. CDR3 DNA sequence: TGTGCCAGCAGTTTATTATCCCGGGAAAAAACGGGGGAGCTGTTTTTT. Translation: CASSLLSREKTGELFF.

This clonotype was seen ten or more times. The chain combines TRBV10-1 with TRBJ2-7, with D perhaps TRBD1 or TRBD2 (5 bases each). V was trimmed by 10 bases and J by 2 bases, leaving 18 bases between them. The CDR3 totals 14 residues. The V gene's germline CDR1 is WNHNN and CDR2 SYGVQD (reference sequence). CDR3 region: CATSRGPLAYEQYF. As DNA, the CDR3 is TGCGCCACTTCACGGGGACCGCTCGCCTACGAGCAGTACTTC.

This clonotype was recorded many times. The V gene is TRBV27, the J gene TRBJ2-7; 8 positions match TRBD2. V lost 5 bases, J lost 0 bases, and 3 bases stayed unmatched. Germline values: CDR1 MNHEY, CDR2 SMNVEV (reference sequence). The length of the CDR3 is 14 residues. CDR3 amino acids: CASSIGTSSYEQYF. The CDR3, as DNA: TGTGCCAGCAGTATCGGGACTAGCTCCTACGAGCAGTACTTC.

The V and J genes are TRBV11-2 and TRBJ2-7; 8 bases map to TRBD1. Germline lookup yields CDR1 SGHAT and CDR2 FQNNGV. There are 16 residues in the CDR3. V dropped 0 bases and J dropped 2; count of bases not matched to a gene: 6. Written as DNA, the CDR3 is TGTGCCAGCAGCTTAGAAGTCGGACAGGGCCCCTACGAGCAGTACTTC. Encoded protein: CASSLEVGQGPYEQYF. The variable domain in full, completed from reference TRBV11-2 and TRBJ2-7, reads EAGVAQSPRYKIIEKRQSVAFWCNPISGHATLYWYQQILGQGPKLLIQFQNNGVVDDSQLPKDRFSAERLKGVDSTLKIQPAKLEDSAVYLCASSLEVGQGPYEQYFGPGTRLTVT.

This clonotype has at least ten counts. DNA of the CDR3: TGCAGTGCTAGACAGCCTAGCGGTTGGGAGCAGTACTTC. It is translated as CSARQPSGWEQYF. The chain combines TRBV20-1 with TRBJ2-7, with 7 bases aligning to TRBD2. V shed 2 bases, J shed 7 bases, and the junction held 8 bases outside the gene matches. This CDR3 has 13 residues. The germline V gene encodes CDR1 DFQATT and CDR2 SNEGSKA (reference sequence).

This clonotype has a handful of counts. The rearrangement joins TRBV27 to TRBJ1-3; D is uncertain. Trimming left V 1 base short and J 0 bases short, with 1 base between. CDR1 and CDR2 (germline): MNHEY, SMNVEV (reference sequence). This CDR3 has 13 residues. The CDR3 loop reads CASSLFSGNTIYF. Written as DNA, the CDR3 is TGTGCCAGCAGTTTATTCTCTGGAAACACCATATATTTT.

The CDR3 loop reads CASSVDGTLNQPQHF. CDR3 in DNA: TGTGCCAGCAGTGTAGACGGGACACTCAATCAGCCCCAGCATTTT. This chain connects TRBV6-1 to TRBJ1-5; perhaps TRBD1 as D (6 bases). Germline values: CDR1 MNHNS, CDR2 SASEGT. There are 15 residues in the CDR3. The V end lost 4 bases, the J end lost 3 bases, and 13 bases lay between the germline ends.

The chain carries TRBV20-1 and TRBJ2-1; 7 nucleotides align to TRBD2. Germline loops: CDR1 DFQATT, CDR2 SNEGSKA (reference sequence). CDR3 size: 16 residues. V gave up 3 bases and J gave up 2 bases; unmatched junction bases: 10. CDR3 in amino acids: CSARVRGRGAYNEQFF. The CDR3 region has the DNA TGCAGTGCTAGGGTCCGAGGGAGGGGTGCCTACAATGAGCAGTTCTTC.

The chain links TRBV19 to TRBJ2-1; 10 nucleotides align to TRBD2. The CDR3 totals 16 residues. Germline assignment: CDR1 LNHDA and CDR2 SQIVND (reference sequence). Trimming at V came to 6 bases and at J to 1 base, leaving 6 bases not matched to a gene. The CDR3 coding sequence is TGTGCCAGTAGGCCTAGGACTAGCGGTTCCTACAATGAGCAGTTCTTC. Translation gives CASRPRTSGSYNEQFF.